Listed below are T cell receptor beta chains from one sample, sequenced in a study of Graves' ophthalmopathy and Graves' hyperthyroidism. From the multiplex PCR reads, TCRdb called clonotypes with MiXCR, one entry per CDR3 protein. This sample has about 740,000 distinct CDR3 sequences, with 40% found just once. The sequenced material came from peripheral blood. The source of these receptors is an adult man with Graves' ophthalmopathy. Each CDR3 is given with its conserved first and last residue. Fields, in order: V gene, CDR3 protein.

V gene: TRBV10-3; CDR3 protein: CAIGQAPTGELFF
V gene: TRBV6-4; CDR3 protein: CASSRETGSTEAFF
V gene: TRBV9; CDR3 protein: CASSFRVRVVQETQYF
V gene: TRBV29-1; CDR3 protein: CSVGQIMNTEAFF
V gene: TRBV9; CDR3 protein: CASSPWGQSYEQYF
V gene: TRBV6-5; CDR3 protein: CASSYPTPKQGKGTYGYTF
V gene: TRBV10-2; CDR3 protein: CASSETRGRRDTEAFF
V gene: TRBV6-1; CDR3 protein: CASSEAEWGNQPQHF
V gene: TRBV10-3; CDR3 protein: CAISEAGTIYF
V gene: TRBV7-2; CDR3 protein: CASSPLVGANSPLHF
V gene: TRBV20-1; CDR3 protein: CSTSGSNEKLFF
V gene: TRBV5-4; CDR3 protein: CASSHYREMNTEAFF
V gene: TRBV19; CDR3 protein: CASSIDSGETQYF
V gene: TRBV29-1; CDR3 protein: CSVGTTGYYGYTF
V gene: TRBV25-1; CDR3 protein: CASSDHWGQGTSGYEQYF
V gene: TRBV24-1; CDR3 protein: CASIQGGGNQPQHF
V gene: TRBV5-1; CDR3 protein: CANSPGVAWDYGYTF
V gene: TRBV7-3; CDR3 protein: CASSQTGNYGYAF
V gene: TRBV7-3; CDR3 protein: CASSLTGGGGNTIYF
V gene: TRBV29-1; CDR3 protein: CSVGTSYEQYF
V gene: TRBV29-1; CDR3 protein: CSVPTSTGELFF
V gene: TRBV11-2; CDR3 protein: CASSLVLGTSKRAPQETQYF
V gene: TRBV29-1; CDR3 protein: CSVEGRQGNEQYF
V gene: TRBV4-1; CDR3 protein: CASSRKGGTTNEKLFF
V gene: TRBV20-1; CDR3 protein: CSARDVTGGNQPQHF
V gene: TRBV10-2; CDR3 protein: CASSEVAGVHEQYF
V gene: TRBV11-1; CDR3 protein: CAGSPGSYEQYF
V gene: TRBV20-1; CDR3 protein: CSASGTGNSQPQHF
V gene: TRBV9; CDR3 protein: CASSPMTGMNTEAFF
V gene: TRBV25-1; CDR3 protein: CASSDSAGGLGEKLFF
V gene: TRBV19; CDR3 protein: CASTADRGRYGYTF
V gene: TRBV19; CDR3 protein: CASKKAYTEAFF
V gene: TRBV24-1; CDR3 protein: CATSPKAGTGSYEQYF
V gene: TRBV16; CDR3 protein: CASSGPGQGRSTNEKLFF
V gene: TRBV7-2; CDR3 protein: CASSLDQGGEKLFF
V gene: TRBV7-9; CDR3 protein: CASSLLRGAEDF
V gene: TRBV7-9; CDR3 protein: CASAGVVGNTIYF
V gene: TRBV19; CDR3 protein: CASRAFQSGELFF
V gene: TRBV7-9; CDR3 protein: CASSQAGTGVGEQYF
V gene: TRBV11-2; CDR3 protein: CASSQEPGKLFF
V gene: TRBV20-1; CDR3 protein: CSATQGNRHEKLFF